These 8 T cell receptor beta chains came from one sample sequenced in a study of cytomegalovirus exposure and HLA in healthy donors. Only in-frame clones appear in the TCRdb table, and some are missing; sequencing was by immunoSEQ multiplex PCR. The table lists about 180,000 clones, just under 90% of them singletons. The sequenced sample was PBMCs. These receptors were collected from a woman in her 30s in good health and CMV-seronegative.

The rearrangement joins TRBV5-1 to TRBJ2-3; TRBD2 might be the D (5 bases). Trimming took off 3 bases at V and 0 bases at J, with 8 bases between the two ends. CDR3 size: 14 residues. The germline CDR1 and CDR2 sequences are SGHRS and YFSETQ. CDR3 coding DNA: TGCGCCAGCAGCTGGACGGGAAGCACAGATACGCAGTATTTT. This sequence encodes CASSWTGSTDTQYF.

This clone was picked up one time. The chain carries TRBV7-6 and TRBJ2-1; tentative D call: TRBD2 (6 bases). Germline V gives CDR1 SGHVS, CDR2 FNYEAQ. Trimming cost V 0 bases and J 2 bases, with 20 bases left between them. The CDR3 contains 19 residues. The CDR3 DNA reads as TGTGCCAGCAGCTTAGCTTGGGACTCCGCACCGCAGACCTACAATGAGCAGTTCTTC. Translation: CASSLAWDSAPQTYNEQFF.

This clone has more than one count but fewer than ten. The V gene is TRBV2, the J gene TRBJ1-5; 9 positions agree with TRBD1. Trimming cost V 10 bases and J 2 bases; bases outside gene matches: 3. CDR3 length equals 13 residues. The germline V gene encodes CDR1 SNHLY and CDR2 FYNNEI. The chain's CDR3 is CAIRDRGNQPQHF. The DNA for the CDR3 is TGTGCCATCCGGGACAGGGGCAATCAGCCCCAGCATTTT.

DNA of the CDR3: TGTGCCAGTAGTAGGCGACAGGGTTTCCCTCACTATGGCTACACCTTC. Translation gives CASSRRQGFPHYGYTF. The chain is built from TRBV19 and TRBJ1-2; 7 positions agree with TRBD1. After removal of 4 bases from V and 3 bases from J, the junction contained 11 bases not matched to a gene. Looked up from germline, CDR1 is LNHDA and CDR2 is SQIVND (reference sequence). This CDR3 has 16 residues.

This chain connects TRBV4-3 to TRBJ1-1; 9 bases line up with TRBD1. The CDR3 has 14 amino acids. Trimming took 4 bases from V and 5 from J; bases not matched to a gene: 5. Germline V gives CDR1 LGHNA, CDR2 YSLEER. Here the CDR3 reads CASSLQGAGTEAFF. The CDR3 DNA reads TGCGCCAGCAGCCTACAGGGGGCAGGGACTGAAGCTTTCTTT.

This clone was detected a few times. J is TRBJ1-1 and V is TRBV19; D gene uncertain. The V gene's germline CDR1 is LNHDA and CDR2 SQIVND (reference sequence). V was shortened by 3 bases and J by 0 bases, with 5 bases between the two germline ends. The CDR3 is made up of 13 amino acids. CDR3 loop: CASSMALNTEAFF. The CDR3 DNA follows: TGTGCCAGTAGTATGGCACTGAACACTGAAGCTTTCTTT.

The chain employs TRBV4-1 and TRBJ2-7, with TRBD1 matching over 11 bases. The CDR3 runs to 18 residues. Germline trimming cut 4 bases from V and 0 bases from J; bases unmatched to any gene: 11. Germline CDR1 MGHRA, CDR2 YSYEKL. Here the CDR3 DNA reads TGCGCCAGCAGCCCCCCAGGGACAGGGGGGCCTAGCTCCTACGAGCAGTACTTC. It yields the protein CASSPPGTGGPSSYEQYF.

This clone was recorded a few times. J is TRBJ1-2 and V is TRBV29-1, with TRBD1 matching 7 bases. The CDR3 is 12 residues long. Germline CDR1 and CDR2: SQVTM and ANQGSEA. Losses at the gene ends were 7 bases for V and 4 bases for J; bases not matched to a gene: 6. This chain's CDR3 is CSAPGQLYGYTF. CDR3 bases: TGCAGCGCCCCGGGACAGCTCTATGGCTACACCTTC.